The source of this T cell receptor beta chain is a study of PD-1 blockade in mismatch repair-deficient tumors. About the study: Patients had 12 to 13 mismatch repair-deficient cancer types and were previously treated and progressing. Study outcomes and limitations: After pembrolizumab, tumor-resident clones rose rapidly, then generally contracted before radiologic responses.

Every patient had mismatch repair deficiency by PCR or immunohistochemistry. Three pembrolizumab responders had their TCRs sequenced. Germline values: CDR1 MRHNA, CDR2 SNTAGT. CDR3 length: 15 amino acids. Trimming took off 3 bases at V and 5 bases at J, with 14 bases between the two ends. Notes on this clone: The antigen remains unidentified.

Profiled with immunoSEQ multiplex PCR; TCRdb holds only in-frame clones, not every one. This table holds 75,000 to 85,000 clones, roughly 80% found once. This clonotype originated in an adult with mismatch repair-deficient cancer. Sequencing was performed on peripheral blood, taken 12 weeks after starting pembrolizumab. V and J are TRBV6-4 and TRBJ2-1; tentatively, D is TRBD2 (5 bases). The CDR3 sequence: CASSEVIASHNEQFF. CDR3 nucleotide sequence: TGTGCCAGCAGTGAAGTAATAGCGTCCCACAATGAGCAGTTCTTC.